One and the same sample provided the 6 T cell receptor beta chains below, sequenced in a study of technical replicates of blood from several donors. Libraries were prepared by immunoSEQ multiplex PCR; TCRdb keeps only in-frame clonotypes and omits some of them. The table records roughly 93,000 clones, around 95% of them present only once. The sequencing input was T cells isolated from PBMCs. The receptors here all came from a human donor in good health.

CDR3 sequence: CSAGLAGTQYF. CDR3 DNA sequence: TGCAGTGCTGGACTAGCTGGGACCCAGTACTTC. The chain joins TRBV20-1 to TRBJ2-5, with TRBD2 matching over 8 bases. Trimming took 5 bases from V and 7 from J; bases not matched to a gene: 3. Germline V CDR1 and CDR2: DFQATT, SNEGSKA (reference sequence). This CDR3 has 11 amino acids.

CDR3 amino acids: CASSSPGLAAKETQYF. In DNA, the CDR3 is TGTGCCAGCAGCTCCCCCGGACTAGCGGCGAAAGAGACCCAGTACTTC. The rearrangement links TRBV7-9 to TRBJ2-5, with TRBD2 matching 10 bases. Losses at the gene ends were 4 bases for V and 3 bases for J; bases not matched to a gene: 8. CDR3 length: 16 amino acids. Germline CDR1 is SEHNR and CDR2 is FQNEAQ (reference sequence). The whole variable domain, remainder taken from reference TRBV7-9 and TRBJ2-5, is DTGVSQNPRHKITKRGQNVTFRCDPISEHNRLYWYRQTLGQGPEFLTYFQNEAQLEKSRLLSDRFSAERPKGSFSTLEIQRTEQGDSAMYLCASSSPGLAAKETQYFGPGTRLLVL.

The chain carries TRBV2 and TRBJ1-1; TRBD1 might be the D (5 bases). The CDR3 consists of 13 residues. The V and J ends lost 6 bases and 2 bases respectively, with 10 bases between them. From germline, CDR1 is SNHLY and CDR2 FYNNEI. CDR3 loop: CASRIDSNTEAFF. For the CDR3, the DNA is TGTGCCAGCAGAATTGACAGCAACACTGAAGCTTTCTTT.

The chain recombines TRBV6-1 with TRBJ1-5; D ambiguous. Trimming removed 2 bases at V and 3 bases at J, with 8 bases between. The CDR3 is made up of 14 amino acids. Per germline, CDR1 MNHNS and CDR2 SASEGT. The CDR3 loop is CASSEWPVNQPQHF. CDR3 coding DNA: TGTGCCAGCAGTGAATGGCCCGTCAATCAGCCCCAGCATTTT.

The DNA of the CDR3 is TGCGCCAGCAGCTTCCTCGGCGGGAGTAGCACTGAAGCTTTCTTT. It codes for CASSFLGGSSTEAFF. The chain carries TRBV5-1 and TRBJ1-1, with D hard to call. The CDR3 extends over 15 amino acids. The V gene's germline CDR1 is SGHRS and CDR2 YFSETQ. Trimming left V 2 bases short and J 4 bases short, with 15 bases between. Full variable domain (remainder filled in from reference TRBV5-1 and TRBJ1-1): KAGVTQTPRYLIKTRGQQVTLSCSPISGHRSVSWYQQTPGQGLQFLFEYFSETQRNKGNFPGRFSGRQFSNSRSEMNVSTLELGDSALYLCASSFLGGSSTEAFFGQGTRLTVV.

This clone was found once. DNA for the CDR3: TGTGCCAGCTCACGACAGGGGGCCGACGAGCAGTACTTC. It encodes CASSRQGADEQYF. The chain employs TRBV18 and TRBJ2-7; 10 bases line up with TRBD1. With 4 bases clipped from V and 5 bases from J, the junction kept 2 bases outside the gene matches. This CDR3 has 13 residues. Per germline, CDR1 KGHSH and CDR2 LQKENI.